The rows below give T cell receptor beta chains drawn from one sample of a study of cytomegalovirus exposure and HLA in healthy donors. Profiled with immunoSEQ multiplex PCR; TCRdb holds only in-frame clones, not every one. The table lists around 120,000 clones, 50% to 65% of them singletons, with 7.5% to 9.5% in the top ten. Sample: PBMCs. Receptors were obtained from a woman in her forties in good health and CMV-seropositive. Both conserved end residues are part of each CDR3. Each record gives: clone size, J gene, D gene, V gene, CDR3 length, CDR3 DNA, CDR3 protein. A D gene is named only where the DNA matches it firmly. Where a row states a size, it is once, few, many or the class of an expanded clone; other rows omit it.

clone_size: .
j_call: TRBJ2-7
d_call: TRBD1
v_call: TRBV6-6
cdr3_length: 11
cdr3_nt: TGTGCCAGCAGTTACTCGGGGACAGGGTACTTC
cdr3_aa: CASSYSGTGYF

clone_size: few
j_call: TRBJ1-1
d_call: .
v_call: TRBV4-1
cdr3_length: 14
cdr3_nt: TGCGCCAGCAGCCTCCTACAGGGAGACACTGAAGCTTTCTTT
cdr3_aa: CASSLLQGDTEAFF

clone_size: few
j_call: TRBJ2-7
d_call: .
v_call: TRBV4-1
cdr3_length: 16
cdr3_nt: TGCGCCAGCAGCCAAGGGGCTCAACCGACCTCCTACGAGCAGTACTTC
cdr3_aa: CASSQGAQPTSYEQYF

clone_size: .
j_call: TRBJ2-1
d_call: TRBD2
v_call: TRBV6-1
cdr3_length: 16
cdr3_nt: TGTGCCAGCAGTGAAGTTAGACTAGCGGGAGAAGGCGAGCAGTTCTTC
cdr3_aa: CASSEVRLAGEGEQFF

clone_size: .
j_call: TRBJ2-3
d_call: TRBD2
v_call: TRBV29-1
cdr3_length: 18
cdr3_nt: TGCAGCCTACAGGGACTAGCGGGAGAGGAAGGCGGCACAGATACGCAGTATTTT
cdr3_aa: CSLQGLAGEEGGTDTQYF

clone_size: few
j_call: TRBJ2-1
d_call: .
v_call: TRBV5-4
cdr3_length: 15
cdr3_nt: TGTGCCAGCAGCGCGGGTCCGGGAGTGGTGGATGAGCAGTTCTTC
cdr3_aa: CASSAGPGVVDEQFF

clone_size: .
j_call: TRBJ1-2
d_call: .
v_call: TRBV20-1
cdr3_length: 11
cdr3_nt: TGCAGTGCTAGAGATTACTCCTCCTACACCTTC
cdr3_aa: CSARDYSSYTF

clone_size: few
j_call: TRBJ2-7
d_call: .
v_call: TRBV29-1
cdr3_length: 15
cdr3_nt: TGCAGCGTCGGTGGGGCTCCAGACAATGGTTACGAGCAGTACTTC
cdr3_aa: CSVGGAPDNGYEQYF

clone_size: .
j_call: TRBJ2-7
d_call: TRBD1
v_call: TRBV5-1
cdr3_length: 15
cdr3_nt: TGCGCCAGCAGCTTGGGGGACAGTAGTGCCTACGAGCAGTACTTC
cdr3_aa: CASSLGDSSAYEQYF

clone_size: .
j_call: TRBJ1-5
d_call: .
v_call: TRBV27
cdr3_length: 15
cdr3_nt: TGTGCCAGCAGTTTATCGTACAGGGTGAGGCAGCCCCAGCATTTT
cdr3_aa: CASSLSYRVRQPQHF

clone_size: .
j_call: TRBJ2-5
d_call: TRBD2
v_call: TRBV29-1
cdr3_length: 12
cdr3_nt: TGCAGCGTTGGGGAGGGGCAGGAGACCCAGTACTTC
cdr3_aa: CSVGEGQETQYF

clone_size: .
j_call: TRBJ2-7
d_call: TRBD2
v_call: TRBV9
cdr3_length: 15
cdr3_nt: TGTGCCAGCAGCGTTACTAGCGGGTCGCCCTACGAGCAGTACTTC
cdr3_aa: CASSVTSGSPYEQYF

clone_size: few
j_call: TRBJ2-1
d_call: TRBD1
v_call: TRBV9
cdr3_length: 17
cdr3_nt: TGTGCCAGCAGCCTAAGAGGGGACAGACCCGCTAACAATGAGCAGTTCTTC
cdr3_aa: CASSLRGDRPANNEQFF

clone_size: .
j_call: TRBJ2-1
d_call: TRBD2
v_call: TRBV11-2
cdr3_length: 18
cdr3_nt: TGTGCCAGCAGCTTCGACTACATACTAGCGGGAGTTTACAATGAGCAGTTCTTC
cdr3_aa: CASSFDYILAGVYNEQFF

clone_size: few
j_call: TRBJ1-5
d_call: TRBD1
v_call: TRBV7-2
cdr3_length: 15
cdr3_nt: TGTGCCAGCACTCCAGGGGGCGGAAGCAATCAGCCCCAGCATTTT
cdr3_aa: CASTPGGGSNQPQHF

clone_size: .
j_call: TRBJ1-6
d_call: .
v_call: TRBV19
cdr3_length: 13
cdr3_nt: TGTGCCAGTAGTTTATACTTTAATTCACCCCTCCACTTT
cdr3_aa: CASSLYFNSPLHF

clone_size: .
j_call: TRBJ2-5
d_call: TRBD2
v_call: TRBV9
cdr3_length: 18
cdr3_nt: TGTGCCAGCAGCGTAGATGGGCGTAGCGGGAGGGTCCAAGAGACCCAGTACTTC
cdr3_aa: CASSVDGRSGRVQETQYF

clone_size: .
j_call: TRBJ2-5
d_call: .
v_call: TRBV5-4
cdr3_length: 14
cdr3_nt: TGTGCCAGCAGCTTGTTTTCCGGGTTGGAGACCCAGTACTTC
cdr3_aa: CASSLFSGLETQYF

clone_size: .
j_call: TRBJ2-7
d_call: .
v_call: TRBV11-2
cdr3_length: 16
cdr3_nt: TGTGCCAGCAGCTTAGATCGGGGACAAGAGGGCTACGAGCAGTACTTC
cdr3_aa: CASSLDRGQEGYEQYF

clone_size: .
j_call: TRBJ1-4
d_call: TRBD1
v_call: TRBV7-9
cdr3_length: 17
cdr3_nt: TGTGCCAGCAGCGTAGACCGGGACAGTAGAACTAATGAAAAACTGTTTTTT
cdr3_aa: CASSVDRDSRTNEKLFF

clone_size: .
j_call: TRBJ2-7
d_call: TRBD1
v_call: TRBV4-3
cdr3_length: 15
cdr3_nt: TGCGCCAGCAGCCGCCGACAGGGGATCCCCTACGAGCAGTACTTC
cdr3_aa: CASSRRQGIPYEQYF

clone_size: .
j_call: TRBJ1-1
d_call: .
v_call: TRBV7-2
cdr3_length: 16
cdr3_nt: TGTGCCAGCAGCTTCATCCCCCCCCCGGGGAGCACTGAAGCTTTCTTT
cdr3_aa: CASSFIPPPGSTEAFF

clone_size: .
j_call: TRBJ2-6
d_call: .
v_call: TRBV25-1
cdr3_length: 17
cdr3_nt: TGTGCCAGCTCGCCCCGGACAGCCATCTCTGGGGCCAACGTCCTGACTTTC
cdr3_aa: CASSPRTAISGANVLTF

clone_size: .
j_call: TRBJ1-4
d_call: TRBD1
v_call: TRBV29-1
cdr3_length: 13
cdr3_nt: TGCAGCGTTCGACAGGGCACTAATGAAAAACTGTTTTTT
cdr3_aa: CSVRQGTNEKLFF

clone_size: .
j_call: TRBJ2-5
d_call: .
v_call: TRBV27
cdr3_length: 14
cdr3_nt: TGTGCCAGCAGCCCTCACAGGGACCAAGAGACCCAGTACTTC
cdr3_aa: CASSPHRDQETQYF

clone_size: .
j_call: TRBJ1-5
d_call: TRBD1
v_call: TRBV5-4
cdr3_length: 16
cdr3_nt: TGTGCCAGCAGCTTGGGTGGACAGGGAGGCAATCAGCCCCAGCATTTT
cdr3_aa: CASSLGGQGGNQPQHF

clone_size: few
j_call: TRBJ2-7
d_call: .
v_call: TRBV18
cdr3_length: 12
cdr3_nt: TGTGCCAGCTCACCAACCGCGGGGGAGCAGTACTTC
cdr3_aa: CASSPTAGEQYF

clone_size: .
j_call: TRBJ2-1
d_call: .
v_call: TRBV7-3
cdr3_length: 14
cdr3_nt: TGTGCCAGCAGCTTAACCGGAGCCTACAATGAGCAGTTCTTC
cdr3_aa: CASSLTGAYNEQFF

clone_size: .
j_call: TRBJ1-2
d_call: .
v_call: TRBV5-6
cdr3_length: 15
cdr3_nt: TGTGCCAGCAGCTCCTCCCCCGGGACAAGGTATGGCTACACCTTC
cdr3_aa: CASSSSPGTRYGYTF

clone_size: .
j_call: TRBJ2-6
d_call: .
v_call: TRBV19
cdr3_length: 19
cdr3_nt: TGTGCCAGTAACGATGAGGCAGGACTCATCTCTGGGGAGGCCAACGTCCTGACTTTC
cdr3_aa: CASNDEAGLISGEANVLTF

clone_size: .
j_call: TRBJ2-4
d_call: TRBD1
v_call: TRBV19
cdr3_length: 15
cdr3_nt: TGTGCCAGTAGTGCCGGACAGGGGCTAGTGAACATTCAGTACTTC
cdr3_aa: CASSAGQGLVNIQYF

clone_size: .
j_call: TRBJ2-5
d_call: TRBD1
v_call: TRBV5-6
cdr3_length: 18
cdr3_nt: TGTGCCAGCAGCTTGTTACGGTTAGGGTGGGACAGGGAGGAGACCCAGTACTTC
cdr3_aa: CASSLLRLGWDREETQYF

clone_size: .
j_call: TRBJ1-5
d_call: .
v_call: TRBV4-1
cdr3_length: 16
cdr3_nt: TGCGCCAGCAGCCAAGGGACAGCCTTAAGCAATCAGCCCCAGCATTTT
cdr3_aa: CASSQGTALSNQPQHF

clone_size: few
j_call: TRBJ1-1
d_call: .
v_call: TRBV5-6
cdr3_length: 13
cdr3_nt: TGTGCCAGCAGCTTAGGGGCGAACACTGAAGCTTTCTTT
cdr3_aa: CASSLGANTEAFF

clone_size: few
j_call: TRBJ1-1
d_call: .
v_call: TRBV5-5
cdr3_length: 13
cdr3_nt: TGTGCCAGCAGCTCCACAGCTTACACTGAAGCTTTCTTT
cdr3_aa: CASSSTAYTEAFF

clone_size: .
j_call: TRBJ2-7
d_call: TRBD1
v_call: TRBV5-1
cdr3_length: 14
cdr3_nt: TGCGCCAGCAGCTTACAGGGGTCCTCCTACGAGCAGTACTTC
cdr3_aa: CASSLQGSSYEQYF

clone_size: few
j_call: TRBJ1-4
d_call: TRBD1
v_call: TRBV27
cdr3_length: 16
cdr3_nt: TGTGCCAGCAGTTTTCGGACAGGGCTAAAGTGGGAAAAACTGTTTTTT
cdr3_aa: CASSFRTGLKWEKLFF

clone_size: .
j_call: TRBJ2-1
d_call: .
v_call: TRBV6-1
cdr3_length: 15
cdr3_nt: TGTGCCAGCAAGGTGGTCTACAGCTCCTACAATGAGCAGTTCTTC
cdr3_aa: CASKVVYSSYNEQFF

clone_size: .
j_call: TRBJ1-5
d_call: TRBD1
v_call: TRBV6-6
cdr3_length: 15
cdr3_nt: TGTGCCAGCTCGAACAGGGGATTGGGCAATCAGCCCCAGCATTTT
cdr3_aa: CASSNRGLGNQPQHF

clone_size: few
j_call: TRBJ1-2
d_call: .
v_call: TRBV7-9
cdr3_length: 14
cdr3_nt: TGTGCCAGCACCATAGGACAGTTGCTCTATGGCTACACCTTC
cdr3_aa: CASTIGQLLYGYTF

clone_size: .
j_call: TRBJ1-1
d_call: .
v_call: TRBV4-1
cdr3_length: 11
cdr3_nt: TGCGCCAGCAGCCAAGACAGAAGAGCTTTCTTT
cdr3_aa: CASSQDRRAFF